A selection of T cell receptor beta chains follows, all from one sample in a study of T cells after yellow fever vaccination. TCRdb re-analysed the 5' RACE reads in MiXCR, keeping a single row per CDR3 protein. The data hold about 340,000 distinct CDR3 sequences, with around 13% observed a single time. This material consisted of CD4+ T cells sorted from PBMCs, taken 15 days after the yellow fever booster vaccination. The receptor source for this set is a man aged 18 to 30 who received the YFV17D yellow fever vaccine. The CDR3 runs from the conserved cysteine through the conserved F or W. The order of the fields is V gene, J gene, clone size, D gene, CDR3 DNA, CDR3 protein. The D gene is left open where the match is weak. The size entry is marked missing in some rows and otherwise reads once, few, many or a size class.

TRBV29-1,TRBJ2-2,NA,TRBD1,TGCAGCGTAGGGACAGGGGTCGGCGGGGAGCTGTTTTTT,CSVGTGVGGELFF
TRBV7-3,TRBJ1-2,few,NA,TGTGCCAGCAGCCCGTCGGAAGGCGGCTACACCTTC,CASSPSEGGYTF
TRBV28,TRBJ2-7,few,TRBD1,TGTGCCAGCAGTTTACTATACGGGACAGGGAGAGCGTGGGAGCAGTACTTC,CASSLLYGTGRAWEQYF
TRBV6-4,TRBJ2-1,few,TRBD2,TGTGCCAGCAGTGACTCGTCTAGCGGGGGAAACAATGAGCAGTTCTTC,CASSDSSSGGNNEQFF
TRBV24-1,TRBJ2-3,few,NA,TGTGCCACCAGTGATCCGGCGGCAGGGGAGGCAGATACGCAGTATTTT,CATSDPAAGEADTQYF
TRBV18,TRBJ1-1,few,NA,TGTGCCAGCTCACCAGTCAATGAGTACACTGAAGCTTTCTTT,CASSPVNEYTEAFF
TRBV7-2,TRBJ2-6,NA,NA,TGTGCCAGCACCTATTGGGGGTCTGGGGGCAACGTGCTGACTTTC,CASTYWGSGGNVLTF
TRBV7-2,TRBJ2-3,many,NA,TGTGCCAGCAGTCCGGGGGCAGGGGCAGATACGCAGTATTTT,CASSPGAGADTQYF
TRBV5-8,TRBJ2-3,NA,TRBD2,TGTGCCAGCAGCTTACAGCGGGGGTCACGCACAGATACGCAGTATTTT,CASSLQRGSRTDTQYF
TRBV3-1,TRBJ1-2,NA,NA,TGTGCCAGCAGCCACGCCAGGACAGTCACCTTC,CASSHARTVTF
TRBV7-2,TRBJ2-1,few,NA,TGTGCCAGCAGCTTAGCGTCCCTACAGCAGTTCTTC,CASSLASLQQFF
TRBV3-1,TRBJ1-6,few,NA,TGTGCCAGCAGCCAAGTAGGGGGGGAATCACCCCTCCACTTT,CASSQVGGESPLHF
TRBV6-2/TRBV6-3,TRBJ1-1,few,NA,TGTGCCAGCAGCCTGGCCCCCAGATCAGGGAACACTGAAGCTTTCTTT,CASSLAPRSGNTEAFF
TRBV12-3/TRBV12-4,TRBJ1-2,NA,NA,TGTGCCAGCAGGTCCCGGAGAGTTGCTATGATAACTTCCGGGGTCTATGGCTACACCTTC,CASRSRRVAMITSGVYGYTF
TRBV2,TRBJ2-1,NA,NA,TGTGCCAGCAGTGAGGCCAGGGTGGTGAAAAATGAGCAGTTCTTC,CASSEARVVKNEQFF
TRBV25-1,TRBJ1-2,many,NA,TGTGCCAGCAGTCCAGGGCTTGACTATGGCTACACCTTC,CASSPGLDYGYTF
TRBV11-2,TRBJ2-7,few,NA,TGTGCCAGCAGCCCTACATACGGTGACGAGCAGTACTTC,CASSPTYGDEQYF
TRBV4-3,TRBJ1-4,NA,NA,TGCGCCAGCAGCCGGAGGAGGCTTAATGAAAAACTGTTTTTT,CASSRRRLNEKLFF
TRBV4-1,TRBJ1-2,few,NA,TGCGCCAGCAGCCAAGTCCCGGGGGAACGCTATGGCTACACCTTC,CASSQVPGERYGYTF
TRBV7-2,TRBJ2-1,NA,NA,TGTGCCAGCAGCCCCCAGGCGGGATCCTACAATGAGCAGTTCTTC,CASSPQAGSYNEQFF
TRBV5-1,TRBJ2-4,NA,NA,TGCGCCAGCAGCTTTGGGAACGCCAAAAACATTCAGTACTTC,CASSFGNAKNIQYF
TRBV7-3,TRBJ2-1,few,NA,TGTGCCAGCAGCTTAGAGGGGAGGAATGAGCAGTTCTTC,CASSLEGRNEQFF
TRBV9,TRBJ2-2,NA,NA,TGTGCCAGCAGCCCTCCGCCGGGACGCAACACCGGGGAGCTGTTTTTT,CASSPPPGRNTGELFF
TRBV7-9,TRBJ2-3,few,NA,TGTGCCACCCTTAGCACAGATACGCAGTATTTT,CATLSTDTQYF
TRBV10-3,TRBJ2-1,NA,TRBD1,TGTGCCATCAGTTTGGGACAGGGTATCGATGAGCAGTTCTTC,CAISLGQGIDEQFF
TRBV20-1,TRBJ2-2,few,NA,TGCAGTGCTAGAGATCCTAGGGGGGGAAGCGGGGAGCTGTTTTTT,CSARDPRGGSGELFF
TRBV6-2/TRBV6-3,TRBJ1-5,NA,NA,TGTGCCAGCAGTTACGATGCGTATGGCCAGCCCCAGCATTTT,CASSYDAYGQPQHF
TRBV20-1,TRBJ2-6,many,NA,TGCAGGGCCTCGGGCGGGACCCAGTCTGGGGCCAACGTCCTGACTTTC,CRASGGTQSGANVLTF
TRBV24-1,TRBJ2-3,few,NA,TGTGCCACCAGTGATCCCGGGGGTCGGGGCACAGATACGCAGTATTTT,CATSDPGGRGTDTQYF
TRBV19,TRBJ1-2,NA,NA,TGTGCCAGTAGCAACCAGGACACCGCTAACTATGGCTACACCTTC,CASSNQDTANYGYTF
TRBV5-1,TRBJ2-3,many,NA,TGCGCCAGCAGCTCCCGATCAACTAGCACAGATACGCAGTATTTT,CASSSRSTSTDTQYF
TRBV21-1,TRBJ1-4,NA,NA,TGTGCCAGCAGCAAAGCCCCGTCCCAGGAGGCAAAGGAAAAACTGTTTTTT,CASSKAPSQEAKEKLFF
TRBV11-2,TRBJ2-4,few,NA,TGTGCCAGCAGCTCCTGGGGATCGGGGGCCAAAAACATTCAGTACTTC,CASSSWGSGAKNIQYF
TRBV6-2/TRBV6-3,TRBJ1-5,many,NA,TGTGCCAGCAGAACCGGGGGTCAGCCCCAGCATTTT,CASRTGGQPQHF
TRBV2,TRBJ2-4,once,TRBD2,TGTGCCAGCAGGGCTAGCGGGGGGGCCACGAACATTCAGTACTTC,CASRASGGATNIQYF
TRBV6-6,TRBJ1-6,few,NA,TGTGCCAGCAGTTACTCGGGTTTCCAGGCCCTCCACTTT,CASSYSGFQALHF
TRBV4-3,TRBJ2-3,NA,TRBD2,TGCGCCAGCAGCCAAGCTCCGTCTAGCGGCCCCTTTGATACGCAGTATTTT,CASSQAPSSGPFDTQYF
TRBV4-1,TRBJ2-2,few,TRBD2,TGCGCCAGCAGCCAAGATGGACTAGCGGGGAACACCGGGGAGCTGTTTTTT,CASSQDGLAGNTGELFF
TRBV7-7,TRBJ2-5,NA,NA,TGTGCCAGCAGCTTAGATCAACAGGCCTGGGAGACCCAGTACTTC,CASSLDQQAWETQYF
TRBV12-3/TRBV12-4,TRBJ1-3,few,NA,TGTGCCAGCAGAACTACTGACACATATGACACCATATATTTT,CASRTTDTYDTIYF
TRBV18,TRBJ1-4,few,NA,TGTGCCAGCTCACCTAGGACAGCTAATAATGAAAAACTGTTTTTT,CASSPRTANNEKLFF
TRBV5-5,TRBJ2-5,many,NA,TGTGCCAGCAGGAACCTGTTAAACCAAGAGACCCAGTACTTC,CASRNLLNQETQYF
TRBV3-1,TRBJ1-2,NA,TRBD1,TGTGCCAGCAGCCAACACGGGGGGACAGGCTCCTATGGCTACACCTTC,CASSQHGGTGSYGYTF
TRBV5-5,TRBJ2-5,NA,TRBD2,TGTGCCAGCAGCCGCCCAGCGGGGGTTCGTGAGACCCAGTACTTC,CASSRPAGVRETQYF
TRBV14,TRBJ2-7,NA,NA,TGTGCCAGCAGCCGAAGAGAGGGCCAGCCCCTCCACGAGCAGTACTTC,CASSRREGQPLHEQYF
TRBV6-2/TRBV6-3,TRBJ2-1,few,NA,TGTGCCAGCAGTTCAACCCTCCGGGACTTCTACAATGAGCAGTTCTTC,CASSSTLRDFYNEQFF
TRBV6-5,TRBJ2-3,NA,TRBD1,TGTGCCAGCAGAAGGGGACAGGCAGATACGCAGTATTTT,CASRRGQADTQYF
TRBV6-5,TRBJ1-2,few,NA,TGTGCCAGCAGCGACAGGAAAGGGTATGGCTACACCTTC,CASSDRKGYGYTF
TRBV3-1,TRBJ2-1,NA,TRBD2,TGTGCCAGCAGTCTAGCGGGGGGTCTACATGAGCAGTTCTTC,CASSLAGGLHEQFF
TRBV12-3/TRBV12-4,TRBJ2-2,many,NA,TGTGCCAGCAGGACCGGGTTCCCGAACACCGGGGAGCTGTTTTTT,CASRTGFPNTGELFF
TRBV6-2/TRBV6-3,TRBJ2-7,few,NA,TGTGCCAGCAGAAGGGGGGTCGAGCAGTACTTC,CASRRGVEQYF
TRBV12-5,TRBJ2-7,few,NA,TGTGCTAGCCGGAATTTTTTGCGAGAAAGTTACGAGCAGTACTTC,CASRNFLRESYEQYF
TRBV6-5,TRBJ1-2,NA,NA,TGTGCCAGCAGTAATAGGGCTAGGCATGGCTACACCTTC,CASSNRARHGYTF
TRBV5-1,TRBJ1-6,NA,NA,TGCGCCAGCAGCGAAACCGGGACTAATAATTCACCCCTCCACTTT,CASSETGTNNSPLHF
TRBV5-1,TRBJ2-7,NA,TRBD1,TGCGCCAGCAGTCAAAACCCCACGGGACAGGGCGGCGAGCAGTACTTC,CASSQNPTGQGGEQYF
TRBV5-1,TRBJ1-3,few,NA,TGCGCCAGCAGCTTGGGACGGACGGCAGACGGAAACACCATATATTTT,CASSLGRTADGNTIYF
TRBV24-1,TRBJ2-3,few,NA,TGTGCCACCAGTAGCCTAGAGCCCACAGATACGCAGTATTTT,CATSSLEPTDTQYF